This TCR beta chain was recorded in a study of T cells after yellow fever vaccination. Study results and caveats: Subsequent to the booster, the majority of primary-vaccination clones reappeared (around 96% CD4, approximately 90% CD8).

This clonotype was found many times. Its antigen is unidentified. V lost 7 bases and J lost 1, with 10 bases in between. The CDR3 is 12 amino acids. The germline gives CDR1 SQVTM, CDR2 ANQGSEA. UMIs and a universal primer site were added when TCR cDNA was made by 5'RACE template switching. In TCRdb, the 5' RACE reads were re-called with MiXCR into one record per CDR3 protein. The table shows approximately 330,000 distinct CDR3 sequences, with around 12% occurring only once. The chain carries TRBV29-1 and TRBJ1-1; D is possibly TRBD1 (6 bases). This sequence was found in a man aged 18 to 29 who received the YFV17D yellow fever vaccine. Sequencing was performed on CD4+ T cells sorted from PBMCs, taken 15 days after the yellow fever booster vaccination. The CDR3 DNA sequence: TGCAGCGGACAGACAGGGAACACTGAAGCTTTCTTT. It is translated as CSGQTGNTEAFF.